The clone carrying this T cell receptor beta chain was picked up a small number of times. What it binds is not known. Trimming left V 0 bases short and J 5 bases short, with 14 bases between. Germline V gene sequence: CDR1 SGHRS, CDR2 YFSETQ. The CDR3 runs to 15 residues. The sample belongs to a study of blood T cells in healthy people across ages. Study-level results: The study could not conclusively compare naive and antigen-experienced cells, given its unsorted PBMCs. The diversity estimates, figures obtained from one million T cells, were considered underestimates.

Then a second PCR, running roughly 7 to 11 cycles, was carried out with a sample-barcoded 5' primer and a J-beta primer mix. MiXCR, applied by TCRdb to the 5' RACE reads, yields one record per CDR3 protein. Of some 1,000,000 distinct CDR3 sequences in the sample, approximately 25% were seen once. The same data also went into a second study, on T cells of mothers and their children.

Input material: blood. This rearrangement joins TRBV5-1 to TRBJ2-5; D gene ambiguous. The clonotype comes from a girl aged 2 to 9 in good health. The CDR3 region is CASSLGADVRETQYF. The CDR3 DNA sequence: TGCGCCAGCAGCTTGGGGGCAGACGTACGGGAGACCCAGTACTTC.